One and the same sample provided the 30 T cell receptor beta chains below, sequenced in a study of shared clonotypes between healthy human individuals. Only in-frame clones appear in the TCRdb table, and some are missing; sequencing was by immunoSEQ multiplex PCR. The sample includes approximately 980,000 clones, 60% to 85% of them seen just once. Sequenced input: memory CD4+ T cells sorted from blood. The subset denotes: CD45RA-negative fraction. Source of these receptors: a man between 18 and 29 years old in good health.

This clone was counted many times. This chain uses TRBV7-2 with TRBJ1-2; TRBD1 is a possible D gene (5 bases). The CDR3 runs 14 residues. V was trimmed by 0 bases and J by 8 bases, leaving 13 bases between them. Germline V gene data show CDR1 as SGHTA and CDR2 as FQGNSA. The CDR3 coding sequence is TGTGCCAGCAGCTTAGCAGGGGACGGGTTCGGCTACACCTTC. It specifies CASSLAGDGFGYTF.

CDR3 region: CASSYGREETQYF. The DNA for the CDR3 is TGTGCCAGCAGCTATGGACGGGAAGAGACCCAGTACTTC. V gene TRBV5-6 combines with J gene TRBJ2-5; D is uncertain. With 3 bases removed from V and 3 bases from J, the gap between germline ends came to 9 bases. The germline V gene encodes CDR1 SGHDT and CDR2 YYEEEE. The CDR3 is made up of 13 amino acids.

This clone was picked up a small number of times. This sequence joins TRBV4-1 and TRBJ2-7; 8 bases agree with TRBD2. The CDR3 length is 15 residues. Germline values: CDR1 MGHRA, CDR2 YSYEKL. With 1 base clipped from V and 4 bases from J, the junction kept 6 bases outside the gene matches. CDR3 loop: CASSQGGGPAYEQYF. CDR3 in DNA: TGCGCCAGCAGCCAAGGCGGGGGGCCCGCGTACGAGCAGTACTTC.

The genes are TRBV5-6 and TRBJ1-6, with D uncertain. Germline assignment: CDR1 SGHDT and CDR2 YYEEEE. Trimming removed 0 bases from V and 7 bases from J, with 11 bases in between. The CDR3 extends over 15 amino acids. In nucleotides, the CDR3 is TGTGCCAGCAGCTTGGTTCGGGCGGGGAATTCACCCCTCCACTTT. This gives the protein CASSLVRAGNSPLHF.

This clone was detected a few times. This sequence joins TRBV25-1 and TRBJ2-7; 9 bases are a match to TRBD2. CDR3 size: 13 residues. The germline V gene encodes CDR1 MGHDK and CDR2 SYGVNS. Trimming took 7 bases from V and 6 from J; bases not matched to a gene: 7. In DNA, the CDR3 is TGTGCCAGCACGCTAGCGGGAAATACCGAGCAGTACTTC. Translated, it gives CASTLAGNTEQYF.

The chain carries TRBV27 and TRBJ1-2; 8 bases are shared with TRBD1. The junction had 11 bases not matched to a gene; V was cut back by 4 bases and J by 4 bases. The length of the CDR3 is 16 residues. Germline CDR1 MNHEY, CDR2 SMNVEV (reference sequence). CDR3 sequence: CASSSTLGQGGYGYTF. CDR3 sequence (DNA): TGTGCCAGCAGTTCGACCCTTGGACAGGGTGGCTATGGCTACACCTTC.

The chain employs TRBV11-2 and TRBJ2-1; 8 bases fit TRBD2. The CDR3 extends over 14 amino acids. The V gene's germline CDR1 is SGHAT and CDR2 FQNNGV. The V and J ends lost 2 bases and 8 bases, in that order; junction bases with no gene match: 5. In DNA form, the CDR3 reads TGTGCCAGCAGCTTAACGGGAGGGCCGTATGAGCAGTTCTTC. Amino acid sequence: CASSLTGGPYEQFF.

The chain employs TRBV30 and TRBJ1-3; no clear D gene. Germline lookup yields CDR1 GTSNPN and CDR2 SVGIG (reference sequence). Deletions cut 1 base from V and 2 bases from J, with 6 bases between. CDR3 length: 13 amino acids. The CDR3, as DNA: TGTGCCTGGAGTGATTTCCCTGGAAACACCATATATTTT. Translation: CAWSDFPGNTIYF.

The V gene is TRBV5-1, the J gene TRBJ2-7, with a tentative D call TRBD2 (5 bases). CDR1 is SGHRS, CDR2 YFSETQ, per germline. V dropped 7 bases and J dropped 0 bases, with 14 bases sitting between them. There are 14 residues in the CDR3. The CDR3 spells CASSLPGSSYEQYF. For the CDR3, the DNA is TGCGCCAGCTCCCTACCTGGGAGCTCCTACGAGCAGTACTTC.

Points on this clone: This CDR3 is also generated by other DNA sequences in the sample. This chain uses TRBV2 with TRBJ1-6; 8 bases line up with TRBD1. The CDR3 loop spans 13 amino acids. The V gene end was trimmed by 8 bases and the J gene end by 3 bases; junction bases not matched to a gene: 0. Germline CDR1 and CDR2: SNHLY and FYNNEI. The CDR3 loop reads CASGTGYNSPLHF. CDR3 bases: TGTGCCAGCGGGACAGGCTATAATTCACCCCTCCACTTT.

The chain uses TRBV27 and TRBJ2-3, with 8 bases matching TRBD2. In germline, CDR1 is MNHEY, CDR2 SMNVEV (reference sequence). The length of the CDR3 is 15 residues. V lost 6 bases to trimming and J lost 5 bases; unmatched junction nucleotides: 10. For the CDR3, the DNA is TGTGCCAGCAGGCGGGCGGGAGGCGGCAGAGATACGCAGTATTTT. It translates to CASRRAGGGRDTQYF.

CDR3 sequence: CASSQERSGRATDTQYF. Here the CDR3 DNA reads TGCGCCAGCAGCCAAGAACGGAGCGGGAGGGCGACAGATACGCAGTATTTT. This chain connects TRBV4-3 to TRBJ2-3; 10 bases are a match to TRBD2. The junction had 6 bases not matched to a gene; V was cut back by 0 bases and J by 3 bases. Germline values: CDR1 LGHNA, CDR2 YSLEER. The CDR3 contains 17 residues.

CDR3 nucleotides: TGTGCCAGCAGCCAGCTAGCGGGGGGGTCTGGCGAGCAGTACTTC. As protein: CASSQLAGGSGEQYF. The chain combines TRBV5-4 with TRBJ2-7; 12 nucleotides agree with TRBD2. V trimming: 4 bases; J trimming: 6 bases; junction bases outside the gene matches: 8. Per the germline V gene, CDR1 is SGHNT and CDR2 is YYREEE (reference sequence). The CDR3 runs to 15 residues.

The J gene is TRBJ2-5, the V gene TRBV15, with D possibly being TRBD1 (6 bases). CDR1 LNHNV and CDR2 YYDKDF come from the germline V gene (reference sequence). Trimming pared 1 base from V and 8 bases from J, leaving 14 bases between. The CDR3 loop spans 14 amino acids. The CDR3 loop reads CATSRVPGADTQYF. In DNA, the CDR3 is TGTGCCACCAGCAGAGTACCAGGGGCAGATACCCAGTACTTC.

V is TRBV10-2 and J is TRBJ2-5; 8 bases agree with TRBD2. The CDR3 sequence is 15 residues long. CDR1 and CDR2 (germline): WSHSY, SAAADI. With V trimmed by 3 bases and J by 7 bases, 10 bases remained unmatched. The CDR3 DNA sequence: TGCGCCAGCAGTGACGGGGGCTCGGGAGGGGGGACCCAGTACTTC. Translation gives CASSDGGSGGGTQYF.

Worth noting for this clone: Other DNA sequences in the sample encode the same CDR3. This CDR3 reads CASSLYVSGSSEQFF. CDR3 nucleotides: TGCGCCAGCAGCTTGTACGTTAGCGGGAGTTCTGAGCAGTTCTTC. The rearrangement links TRBV5-1 to TRBJ2-1; 9 nucleotides line up with TRBD2. The CDR3 is 15 residues long. Germline lookup yields CDR1 SGHRS and CDR2 YFSETQ. Trimming took 1 base from V and 9 from J; bases not matched to a gene: 8.

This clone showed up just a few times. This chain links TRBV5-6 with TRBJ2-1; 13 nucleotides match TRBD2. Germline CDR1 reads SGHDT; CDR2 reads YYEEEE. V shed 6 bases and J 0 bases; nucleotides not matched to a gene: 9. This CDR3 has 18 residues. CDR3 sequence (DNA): TGTGCCAGCAACCGACTAGCGGGGGGACGACCCTCCTACAATGAGCAGTTCTTC. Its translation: CASNRLAGGRPSYNEQFF. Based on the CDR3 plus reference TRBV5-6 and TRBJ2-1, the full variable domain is DAGVTQSPTHLIKTRGQQVTLRCSPKSGHDTVSWYQQALGQGPQFIFQYYEEEERQRGNFPDRFSGHQFPNYSSELNVNALLLGDSALYLCASNRLAGGRPSYNEQFFGPGTRLTVL.

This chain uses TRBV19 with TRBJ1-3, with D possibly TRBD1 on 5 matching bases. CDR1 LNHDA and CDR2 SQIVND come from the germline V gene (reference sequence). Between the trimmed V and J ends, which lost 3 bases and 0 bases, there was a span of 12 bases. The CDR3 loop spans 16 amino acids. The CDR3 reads CASSMGRATSGNTIYF. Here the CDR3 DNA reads TGTGCCAGTAGTATGGGCAGGGCTACCTCTGGAAACACCATATATTTT.

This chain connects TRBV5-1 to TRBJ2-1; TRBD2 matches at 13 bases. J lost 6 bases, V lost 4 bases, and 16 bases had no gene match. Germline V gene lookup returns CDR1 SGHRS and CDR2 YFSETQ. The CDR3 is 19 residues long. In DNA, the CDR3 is TGCGCCAGCAGCCCTCTAGGGGGGACTAGCGGGATGGTTGGCAATGAGCAGTTCTTC. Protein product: CASSPLGGTSGMVGNEQFF.

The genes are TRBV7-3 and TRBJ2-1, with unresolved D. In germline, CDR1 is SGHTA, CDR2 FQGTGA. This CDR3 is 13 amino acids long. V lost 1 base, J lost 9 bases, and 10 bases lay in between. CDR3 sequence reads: CASSLNPSGEQFF. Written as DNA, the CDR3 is TGTGCCAGCAGCTTAAACCCCTCCGGTGAGCAGTTCTTC.

Here the CDR3 DNA reads TGTGCCAGCAGCTCCGGGACAGATGGTACCACCATATATTTT. It encodes CASSSGTDGTTIYF. The chain is built from TRBV5-4 and TRBJ1-3; TRBD1 agrees at 7 bases. Per germline, CDR1 SGHNT and CDR2 YYREEE (reference sequence). This CDR3 region has 14 residues. After removal of 3 bases from V and 9 bases from J, the junction contained 9 bases not matched to a gene.

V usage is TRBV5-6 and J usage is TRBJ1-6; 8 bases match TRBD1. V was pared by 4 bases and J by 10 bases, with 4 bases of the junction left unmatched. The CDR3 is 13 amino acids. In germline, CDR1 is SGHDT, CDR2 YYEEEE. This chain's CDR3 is CASSRDRGSPLHF. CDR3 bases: TGTGCCAGCAGCCGTGACAGGGGATCACCCCTCCACTTT.

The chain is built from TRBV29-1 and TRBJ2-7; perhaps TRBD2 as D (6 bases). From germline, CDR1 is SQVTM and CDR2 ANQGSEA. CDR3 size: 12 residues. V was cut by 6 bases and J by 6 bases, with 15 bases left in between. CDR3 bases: TGCAGCGTGGGGCGACTAGAATCCGAGCAGTACTTC. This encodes CSVGRLESEQYF.

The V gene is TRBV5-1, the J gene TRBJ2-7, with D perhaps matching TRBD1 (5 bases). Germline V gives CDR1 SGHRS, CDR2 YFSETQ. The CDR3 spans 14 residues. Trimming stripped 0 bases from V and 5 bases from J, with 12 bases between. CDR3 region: CASSLDLGPNEQYF. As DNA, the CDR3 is TGCGCCAGCAGCTTGGACCTGGGGCCAAACGAGCAGTACTTC.

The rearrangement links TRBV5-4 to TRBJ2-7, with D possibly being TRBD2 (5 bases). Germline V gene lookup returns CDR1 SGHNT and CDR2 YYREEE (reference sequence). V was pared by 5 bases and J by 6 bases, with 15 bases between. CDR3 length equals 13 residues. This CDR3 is CASSSDWVSEQYF. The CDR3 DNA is TGTGCCAGCAGTTCGGACTGGGTTTCCGAGCAGTACTTC.

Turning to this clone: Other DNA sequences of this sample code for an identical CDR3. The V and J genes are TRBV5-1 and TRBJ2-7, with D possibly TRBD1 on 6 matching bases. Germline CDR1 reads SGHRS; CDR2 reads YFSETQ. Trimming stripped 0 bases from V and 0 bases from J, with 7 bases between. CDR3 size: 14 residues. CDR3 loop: CASSLGTASYEQYF. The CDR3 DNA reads TGCGCCAGCAGCTTGGGGACAGCCTCCTACGAGCAGTACTTC.

The CDR3 DNA is TGTGCCTGGATTGAGGATACTGCTGAGCAGTTCTTC. It is translated as CAWIEDTAEQFF. V is TRBV30 and J is TRBJ2-1; D not resolved. The germline V gene encodes CDR1 GTSNPN and CDR2 SVGIG (reference sequence). Trimming took 4 bases from V and 9 from J, leaving 13 bases between them. CDR3 size: 12 residues.

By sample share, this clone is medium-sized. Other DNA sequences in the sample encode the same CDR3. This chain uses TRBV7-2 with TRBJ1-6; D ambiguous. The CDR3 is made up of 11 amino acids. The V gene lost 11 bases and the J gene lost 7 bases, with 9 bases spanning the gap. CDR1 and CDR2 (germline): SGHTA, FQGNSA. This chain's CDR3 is CASSENSPLHF. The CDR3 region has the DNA TGTGCCTCATCGGAAAATTCACCCCTCCACTTT.

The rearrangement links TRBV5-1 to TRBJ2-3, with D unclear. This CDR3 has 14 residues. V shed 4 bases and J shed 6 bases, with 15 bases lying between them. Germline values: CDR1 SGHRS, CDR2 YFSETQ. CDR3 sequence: CASSRGPYMDTQYF. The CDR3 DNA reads TGCGCCAGCAGCCGCGGACCGTATATGGATACGCAGTATTTT.

The CDR3 DNA reads TGTGCCAGCAGCTCCGACAGGGGTCAGCCCCAGCATTTT. This encodes CASSSDRGQPQHF. The genes are TRBV7-9 and TRBJ1-5; 8 bases line up with TRBD1. V shed 4 bases and J 6 bases; nucleotides not matched to a gene: 2. Germline V gene lookup returns CDR1 SEHNR and CDR2 FQNEAQ (reference sequence). This CDR3 is built from 13 residues.